This paragraph covers one T cell receptor (beta chain) sequence. V lost 6 bases and J lost 7; bases outside the gene matches: 6. The CDR3 has 13 residues. From germline, CDR1 is KGHSH and CDR2 LQKENI. The repertoire was sequenced with immunoSEQ multiplex PCR; TCRdb's copy has only in-frame clones and lacks some. The sample lists 300,000 to 350,000 clones; approximately 90% were seen once. This sample stems from a study of blood T cell repertoires in COVID-19. Study in general: In each case, the material was cDNA or gDNA derived from T cells, B-cell-depleted T cells, or PBMCs.

This sequence joins TRBV18 and TRBJ2-1; 7 positions match TRBD2. This sequence was found in a man younger than 35 with active or convalescent COVID-19. Sequenced sample: peripheral blood. CDR3 in amino acids: CASSKLGGNEQFF. CDR3 nucleotides: TGTGCCAGCTCTAAGTTGGGAGGGAATGAGCAGTTCTTC.